Presented here are 26 T cell receptor beta chains from one specimen sequenced in a study of regulatory T cells in long-lasting Graves disease. Arm-PCR of CDR3 regions and iRepertoire HTBI primers were used to build TCR beta libraries. TCRdb itself ran the multiplex PCR reads through MiXCR, one entry per CDR3 protein. The sample has 350,000 to 400,000 distinct CDR3 sequences; 15% to 20% are singletons. Noted time point: newly diagnosed GD, antithyroid drugs for less than 3 months. PBMCs provided the RNA from which the TCR library was made. Another study also made use of these data, one on T cells in Graves' hyperthyroidism and ophthalmopathy.

The sequenced sample was peripheral blood mononuclear cells (PBMCs), obtained at new diagnosis, from a patient treated with antithyroid drugs. All receptors derive from a young woman with Graves disease.

This sequence joins TRBV6-1 and TRBJ1-5; no reliable D call. The CDR3 runs 16 residues. Germline CDR1 is MNHNS and CDR2 is SASEGT. Trimming shortened V by 6 bases and J by 1 base, and 16 bases separated the two germline ends. CDR3 protein: CASSSGPNASNQPQHF. DNA of the CDR3: TGTGCCAGCAGCTCCGGTCCCAATGCCAGCAATCAGCCCCAGCATTTT.

This clonotype came up many times. The rearrangement joins TRBV6-1 to TRBJ2-1; D ambiguous. From germline, CDR1 is MNHNS and CDR2 SASEGT. The CDR3 sequence is 12 residues long. V shed 7 bases and J shed 7 bases, with 11 bases lying between them. DNA for the CDR3: TGTGCCAGCACCGCTAAGAGAAATGAGCAGTTCTTC. Protein sequence: CASTAKRNEQFF.

V usage is TRBV5-6 and J usage is TRBJ1-4; the D is unclear. This CDR3 is 16 amino acids long. V shed 3 bases and J shed 4 bases, with 16 bases lying between them. Looked up from germline, CDR1 is SGHDT and CDR2 is YYEEEE. As DNA, the CDR3 is TGTGCCAGCAGCTCACTCAAGGGATCGGTTAATGAAAAACTGTTTTTT. Protein product: CASSSLKGSVNEKLFF.

V and J are TRBV24-1 and TRBJ2-3; D could derive from TRBD1 or TRBD2 (5 bases each). There are 16 residues in the CDR3. Germline loops: CDR1 KGHDR, CDR2 SFDVKD. The ends were cut back, 4 bases at V and 4 bases at J, with 17 bases in the middle. DNA for the CDR3: TGTGCCACCAGTGACCGTGGGGGACCCTTGGCAGATACGCAGTATTTT. Protein: CATSDRGGPLADTQYF.

The chain has TRBV27 and TRBJ2-7, with TRBD2 matching over 13 bases. Unmatched junction bases numbered 3, after V lost 2 bases and J lost 5 bases. Germline CDR1 is MNHEY and CDR2 is SMNVEV (reference sequence). This CDR3 has 15 residues. The CDR3 spells CASSLTGTSGNEQYF. The CDR3 DNA is TGTGCCAGCAGTTTAACCGGGACTAGCGGGAACGAGCAGTACTTC.

This clonotype was picked up a small number of times. This CDR3 fails to terminate in the conserved phenylalanine or tryptophan, so it likely reflects a read error. The V gene is TRBV13, the J gene TRBJ1-2, with TRBD1 matching 7 bases. The CDR3 runs 14 residues. In germline, CDR1 is PRHDT, CDR2 FYEKMQ (reference sequence). Losses at the gene ends were 0 bases for V and 6 bases for J; bases not matched to a gene: 4. The CDR3 nucleotides are TGTGCCAGCAGCTTAGGCCACAGGGGAGATGGCTACACCTCC. This codes for CASSLGHRGDGYTS.

V is TRBV5-1 and J is TRBJ2-1; 12 bases agree with TRBD2. Germline values: CDR1 SGHRS, CDR2 YFSETQ. The CDR3 covers 16 residues. With V trimmed by 5 bases and J by 7 bases, 10 bases remained unmatched. The CDR3 region has the DNA TGCGCCAGCAGGACTCAGACTAGCGGGAGAGGAAATGAGCAGTTCTTC. This gives the protein CASRTQTSGRGNEQFF.

This clonotype was picked up many times. This rearrangement joins TRBV20-1 to TRBJ2-7; D might be TRBD2 (6 bases). The germline V gene encodes CDR1 DFQATT and CDR2 SNEGSKA (reference sequence). The V end lost 3 bases, the J end lost 5 bases, and 17 bases lay between the germline ends. The CDR3 runs 14 residues. The CDR3 loop is CSASRAATSNEQYF. The CDR3 bases are TGCAGTGCTAGTCGGGCGGCGACTAGTAACGAGCAGTACTTC.

This clonotype was found many times. The V call is TRBV30, the J call TRBJ2-5; the match to TRBD2 covers 8 bases. This CDR3 region has 14 residues. V dropped 5 bases and J dropped 4; count of bases not matched to a gene: 9. CDR1 and CDR2 (germline): GTSNPN, SVGIG (reference sequence). The CDR3 DNA reads TGTGCCTGGCAAGCCTCCAGCGGGGGAGAGACCCAGTACTTC. Its protein is CAWQASSGGETQYF. Using reference TRBV30 and TRBJ2-5 for the parts outside the CDR3, the full variable domain is SQTIHQWPATLVQPVGSPLSLECTVEGTSNPNLYWYRQAAGRGLQLLFYSVGIGQISSEVPQNLSASRPQDRQFILSSKKLLLSDSGFYLCAWQASSGGETQYFGPGTRLLVL.

As to this clonotype: This likely stems from a read error, as it lies one base from a far larger clone. The chain links TRBV10-3 to TRBJ2-1; 9 bases agree with TRBD2. The CDR3 is 16 amino acids. After removal of 5 bases from V and 0 bases from J, the junction contained 5 bases not matched to a gene. The germline V gene encodes CDR1 ENHRY and CDR2 SYGVKD. The CDR3 DNA sequence: TGTGCCATCAGTTTAGCGGGGGACAGCTCCTACAATGAGCAGTTCTTC. The encoded protein is CAISLAGDSSYNEQFF.

The chain couples TRBV3-1 to TRBJ1-3, with 7 positions matching TRBD1. The germline V gene encodes CDR1 LGHDT and CDR2 YNNKEL (reference sequence). V shed 3 bases, J shed 4 bases, and the junction held 6 bases outside the gene matches. The CDR3 consists of 15 residues. The DNA for the CDR3 is TGTGCCAGCAGCCAGGGACAGAAATCAGGAAACACCATATATTTT. This translates into CASSQGQKSGNTIYF. The variable domain in full, with the rest retrieved from reference TRBV3-1 and TRBJ1-3, is DTAVSQTPKYLVTQMGNDKSIKCEQNLGHDTMYWYKQDSKKFLKIMFSYNNKELIINETVPNRFSPKSPDKAHLNLHINSLELGDSAVYFCASSQGQKSGNTIYFGEGSWLTVV.

This clonotype came up many times. This chain connects TRBV28 to TRBJ2-1, with 7 positions matching TRBD2. Germline V gene lookup returns CDR1 MDHEN and CDR2 SYDVKM. CDR3 length equals 15 residues. J gave up 4 bases and V 7 bases, and 10 bases lay outside the gene matches. CDR3 protein: CASISGGGLYNEQFF. The CDR3 DNA reads TGTGCCAGCATCTCGGGGGGAGGGCTATACAATGAGCAGTTCTTC.

This clonotype has ten or more counts. The chain has TRBV11-2 and TRBJ2-5; D possibly corresponds to TRBD2 (7 bases). The CDR3 runs to 15 residues. From germline, CDR1 is SGHAT and CDR2 FQNNGV. V lost 7 bases to trimming and J lost 5 bases, with 20 bases between them. The CDR3 loop reads CASIPGGGSWETQYF. In nucleotides, the CDR3 is TGTGCCAGCATCCCCGGCGGGGGCAGTTGGGAGACCCAGTACTTC.

This clonotype was recorded many times. The chain carries TRBV6-2 or TRBV6-3 and TRBJ1-2; maybe TRBD1 (6 bases). Between the trimmed V and J ends, which lost 5 bases and 3 bases, there was a span of 10 bases. The CDR3 is 13 residues long. The germline V gene has CDR1 MNHEY and CDR2 SVGEGT. The CDR3 nucleotides read TGTGCCAGCAGTGGGGGCAGCTACTATGGCTACACCTTC. Its translation is CASSGGSYYGYTF.

V usage is TRBV5-1 and J usage is TRBJ1-2; weak D call: TRBD1 (6 bases). Germline-derived CDR1 and CDR2 are SGHRS and YFSETQ. Deletions cut 4 bases from V and 7 bases from J, with 17 bases between. The CDR3 spans 14 residues. CDR3 region: CASSPGDNQIGYTF. For the CDR3, the DNA is TGCGCCAGCAGCCCGGGGGACAACCAAATTGGCTACACCTTC.

Of note for this clonotype: A read error may account for a junction end that differs from germline. J is TRBJ2-2 and V is TRBV6-4, with D perhaps TRBD1 (6 bases). The CDR3 is 14 residues long. Germline CDR1 and CDR2: MRHNA and SNTAGT. CDR3 sequence: CAGSQQGNTGELFF. DNA for the CDR3: TGTGCCGGCAGTCAACAGGGCAACACCGGGGAGCTGTTTTTT.

This clonotype was observed at least ten times. The chain carries TRBV28 and TRBJ1-4; no firm D call. The CDR3 consists of 12 residues. The germline CDR1 and CDR2 sequences are MDHEN and SYDVKM. V was clipped by 7 bases and J by 7 bases, with 10 bases between them. The DNA of the CDR3 is TGTGCCAGCACCCCAGGAGGTGAAAAACTGTTTTTT. This gives the protein CASTPGGEKLFF.

The chain uses TRBV9 and TRBJ1-6, with D possibly being TRBD1 (6 bases). CDR1 is SGDLS and CDR2 is YYNGEE in the germline V gene. The germline V and J ends were trimmed by 3 bases and 7 bases, with 20 bases remaining between them. CDR3 length: 17 amino acids. CDR3 nucleotides: TGTGCCAGCAGCGAGTGGGGGGGCGACGTTCGGAATTCACCCCTCCACTTT. This sequence encodes CASSEWGGDVRNSPLHF. The variable domain in full, completed from reference TRBV9 and TRBJ1-6, reads DSGVTQTPKHLITATGQRVTLRCSPRSGDLSVYWYQQSLDQGLQFLIQYYNGEERAKGNILERFSAQQFPDLHSELNLSSLELGDSALYFCASSEWGGDVRNSPLHFGNGTRLTVT.

This clonotype was picked up many times. The chain employs TRBV20-1 and TRBJ2-3; the match to TRBD2 covers 13 bases. Germline CDR1 reads DFQATT; CDR2 reads SNEGSKA (reference sequence). The CDR3 extends over 19 amino acids. V shed 4 bases, J shed 2 bases, and the junction held 15 bases outside the gene matches. The CDR3 DNA follows: TGCAGTGCTAACCTGGGACTAGCGGGAAGCGGAGGGCTCACAGATACGCAGTATTTT. Amino acid sequence: CSANLGLAGSGGLTDTQYF.

Within the sample, this clonotype is large (0.1 to 1%). CDR3 loop: CSVGGVSTNEKLFF. In nucleotides, the CDR3 is TGCAGCGTTGGGGGGGTTTCAACTAATGAAAAACTGTTTTTT. This rearrangement joins TRBV29-1 to TRBJ1-4; maybe TRBD1 (5 bases). In germline, CDR1 is SQVTM, CDR2 ANQGSEA. Trimming shortened V by 4 bases and J by 0 bases, and 9 bases separated the two germline ends. This CDR3 has 14 residues.

This clonotype was seen a handful of times. This sequence joins TRBV27 and TRBJ2-3; TRBD1 aligns across 8 bases. Germline V gene lookup returns CDR1 MNHEY and CDR2 SMNVEV (reference sequence). The CDR3 runs to 14 residues. The ends lost 6 bases at V and 4 bases at J; junction bases unmatched: 6. The CDR3 region has the DNA TGTGCCAGCAGGCGGGGACAGGTTGCAGATACGCAGTATTTT. Protein: CASRRGQVADTQYF.

This clonotype was picked up many times. The J gene is TRBJ2-1, the V gene TRBV10-3; D might be TRBD1 or TRBD2, each matching 5 bases. Germline CDR1 ENHRY, CDR2 SYGVKD. The CDR3 extends over 12 amino acids. Deletions cut 10 bases from V and 7 bases from J, with 14 bases between. The CDR3 coding sequence is TGTGCCACCGGGACCACGGGGAATGAGCAGTTCTTC. The encoded protein is CATGTTGNEQFF.

This clonotype appeared a few times. This chain links TRBV24-1 with TRBJ1-5; D possibly corresponds to TRBD1 (5 bases). This CDR3 comprises 14 residues. From germline, CDR1 is KGHDR and CDR2 SFDVKD. Trimming stripped 5 bases from V and 8 bases from J, with 15 bases between. CDR3 sequence reads: CATSVQGSKEPQHF. CDR3 DNA: TGTGCCACCAGTGTGCAGGGATCTAAGGAGCCCCAGCATTTT.

This clonotype was seen at least ten times. This sequence joins TRBV28 and TRBJ2-7; no clear D. Trimming stripped 6 bases from V and 2 bases from J, with 5 bases between. Germline CDR1 MDHEN, CDR2 SYDVKM. The CDR3 runs 11 residues. The CDR3: CASRNPYEQYF. The CDR3 DNA reads TGTGCCAGCAGAAACCCCTACGAGCAGTACTTC.

There are a few counts of this clonotype. The V gene is TRBV5-1, the J gene TRBJ2-5; TRBD1 might be the D (5 bases). Germline V gene sequence: CDR1 SGHRS, CDR2 YFSETQ. CDR3 length: 18 residues. Trimming stripped 1 base from V and 0 bases from J, with 19 bases between. In DNA form, the CDR3 reads TGCGCCAGCAGCTTGAACAGGAACAGGCCCCGGTACCAAGAGACCCAGTACTTC. Its protein is CASSLNRNRPRYQETQYF.

Remarks on this clonotype: This may be a read error, as it is one base from a much larger clone. The J gene is TRBJ1-2, the V gene TRBV27, with D hard to call. Germline CDR1 and CDR2: MNHEY and SMNVEV (reference sequence). This CDR3 spans 17 amino acids. Trimming removed 6 bases at V and 2 bases at J, with 22 bases between. The CDR3 sequence: CASSPKWQVNANYGYTF. CDR3 DNA: TGTGCCAGCAGCCCCAAGTGGCAGGTCAATGCCAACTATGGCTACACCTTC.